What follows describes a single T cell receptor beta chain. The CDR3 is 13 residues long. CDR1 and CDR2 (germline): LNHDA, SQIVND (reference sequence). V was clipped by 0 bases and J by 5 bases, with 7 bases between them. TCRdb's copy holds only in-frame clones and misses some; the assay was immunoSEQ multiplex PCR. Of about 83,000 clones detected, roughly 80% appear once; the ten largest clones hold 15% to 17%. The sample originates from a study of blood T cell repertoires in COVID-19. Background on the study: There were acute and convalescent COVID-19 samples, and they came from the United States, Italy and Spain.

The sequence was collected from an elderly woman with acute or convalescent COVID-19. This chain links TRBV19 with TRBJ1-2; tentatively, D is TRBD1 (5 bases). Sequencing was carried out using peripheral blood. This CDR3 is CASSIEPGYGYTF. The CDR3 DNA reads TGTGCCAGTAGTATAGAACCAGGGTATGGCTACACCTTC.